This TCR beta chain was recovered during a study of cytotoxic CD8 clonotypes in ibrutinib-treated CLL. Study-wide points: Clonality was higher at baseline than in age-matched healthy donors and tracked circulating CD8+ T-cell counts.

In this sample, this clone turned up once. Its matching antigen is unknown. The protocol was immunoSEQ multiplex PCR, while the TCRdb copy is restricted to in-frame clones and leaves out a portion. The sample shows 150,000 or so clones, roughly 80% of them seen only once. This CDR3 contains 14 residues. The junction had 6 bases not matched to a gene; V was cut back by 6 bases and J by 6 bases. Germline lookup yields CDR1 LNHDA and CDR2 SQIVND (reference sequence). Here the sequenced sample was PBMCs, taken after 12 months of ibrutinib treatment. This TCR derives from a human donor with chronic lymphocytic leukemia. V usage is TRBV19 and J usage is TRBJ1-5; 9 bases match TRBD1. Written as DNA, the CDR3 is TGTGCCAGTAGGTTTGGGACAGGGATTCAGCCCCAGCATTTT. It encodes CASRFGTGIQPQHF.